Shown below are 23 T cell receptor beta chains from a single sample sequenced in a study of CD4 T cell repertoires and nickel. Each CDR3 protein gets one entry after TCRdb re-called the RT-PCR reads with MiXCR. The sample includes 250 or so distinct CDR3 sequences, around 60% of them seen just once. The sequencing sample was made of CD4+ T cells from blood, not recorded whether cultured. Receptors were obtained from a human donor in a nickel allergy study, with or without nickel allergy (not recorded which). It is not recorded whether this sample comes from one donor or several.

This chain connects TRBV4-1 to TRBJ1-2, with D hard to call. Germline V gene data show CDR1 as MGHRA and CDR2 as YSYEKL. This CDR3 contains 13 residues. V gave up 0 bases and J gave up 6 bases, with 8 bases separating them. In DNA form, the CDR3 reads TGCGCCAGCAGCCAAGAGGCCGGGCATGGCTACACCTTC. Its protein product is CASSQEAGHGYTF.

The chain employs TRBV7-2 and TRBJ1-2, with TRBD1 as a possible D gene (5 bases). CDR1 is SGHTA, CDR2 FQGNSA, per germline. Trimming shortened V by 3 bases and J by 6 bases, and 17 bases separated the two germline ends. The CDR3 spans 15 residues. CDR3 protein: CASSLGRQNSDGYTF. The CDR3 nucleotides read TGTGCCAGCAGCTTGGGGCGGCAGAATTCCGATGGCTACACCTTC.

This clonotype was seen more than once but under ten times. This chain links TRBV3-1 with TRBJ2-3; 7 bases line up with TRBD2. Germline V gives CDR1 LGHDT, CDR2 YNNKEL (reference sequence). The V segment lost 4 bases and the J segment 10 bases; nucleotides outside the gene matches: 14. The CDR3 consists of 15 residues. The DNA for the CDR3 is TGTGCCAGCAGCCGTCAAGTTGGCGGGGGAACAGCGCAGTATTTT. This encodes CASSRQVGGGTAQYF.

This sequence joins TRBV20-1 and TRBJ1-3; 9 nucleotides match TRBD1. The CDR3 loop spans 15 amino acids. V lost 1 base to trimming and J lost 3 bases; unmatched junction nucleotides: 4. Per germline, CDR1 DFQATT and CDR2 SNEGSKA (reference sequence). Here the CDR3 reads CSARATGGVGNTIYF. For the CDR3, the DNA is TGCAGTGCTAGAGCAACAGGGGGCGTTGGAAACACCATATATTTT.

This sequence joins TRBV7-3 and TRBJ2-7; D might be TRBD2 (6 bases). The CDR3 extends over 16 amino acids. V dropped 2 bases and J dropped 4 bases, with 18 bases sitting between them. Germline loops: CDR1 SGHTA, CDR2 FQGTGA. CDR3 residues: CASSLVPVSGEYEQYF. The CDR3 nucleotides read TGTGCCAGCAGCTTAGTTCCCGTGTCGGGAGAATACGAGCAGTACTTC.

This chain connects TRBV5-1 to TRBJ1-6; 9 nucleotides match TRBD1. The CDR3 runs 16 residues. The germline CDR1 and CDR2 sequences are SGHRS and YFSETQ. With 10 bases clipped from V and 5 bases from J, the junction kept 13 bases outside the gene matches. CDR3 loop: CAQQGTGIGDNSPLHF. The DNA of the CDR3 is TGCGCCCAGCAGGGGACAGGGATTGGGGATAATTCACCCCTCCACTTT.

The chain's CDR3 is CARWSKERGLLATDTQYF. CDR3 DNA: TGTGCCAGATGGTCCAAGGAGAGGGGACTACTCGCCACAGATACGCAGTATTTT. The genes are TRBV25-1 and TRBJ2-3, with 7 nucleotides matching TRBD2. V lost 9 bases, J lost 2 bases, and 20 bases stayed unmatched. The CDR3 spans 18 residues. Germline assignment: CDR1 MGHDK and CDR2 SYGVNS.

The chain uses TRBV20-1 and TRBJ2-2; the match to TRBD2 covers 7 bases. The CDR3 runs to 16 residues. Germline assignment: CDR1 DFQATT and CDR2 SNEGSKA (reference sequence). With V trimmed by 0 bases and J by 7 bases, 11 bases remained unmatched. The CDR3 sequence: CSARDGAGVRGGELFF. CDR3 DNA sequence: TGCAGTGCTAGAGATGGTGCGGGGGTACGGGGCGGGGAGCTGTTTTTT.

CDR3 residues: CSVRALETQYF. Written as DNA, the CDR3 is TGCAGCGTTAGGGCTCTGGAGACCCAGTACTTC. The chain couples TRBV29-1 to TRBJ2-5; D uncertain. From germline, CDR1 is SQVTM and CDR2 ANQGSEA. V shed 5 bases and J shed 5 bases, with 9 bases lying between them. This CDR3 has 11 amino acids.

This clonotype was detected only once. This chain links TRBV7-2 with TRBJ1-3, with D hard to call. The CDR3 has 19 residues. The ends were cut back, 2 bases at V and 0 bases at J, with 20 bases in the middle. Per the germline V gene, CDR1 is SGHTA and CDR2 is FQGNSA. As DNA, the CDR3 is TGTGCCAGCAGCTTATCCCCACCCTCCCTTTCCGGCTCTGGAAACACCATATATTTT. This codes for CASSLSPPSLSGSGNTIYF.

This chain joins TRBV5-4 and TRBJ1-4, with 10 bases fitting TRBD1. The CDR3 runs 18 residues. Looked up from germline, CDR1 is SGHNT and CDR2 is YYREEE (reference sequence). J gave up 5 bases and V 4 bases, and 14 bases lay outside the gene matches. The CDR3 nucleotides read TGTGCCAGCAGCCTGCACCGGGACAGGGGCAAATTAAATGAAAAACTGTTTTTT. Its protein is CASSLHRDRGKLNEKLFF.

V gene TRBV20-1 combines with J gene TRBJ2-2; possibly TRBD1 for D (6 bases). CDR1 and CDR2 from the germline V gene are DFQATT and SNEGSKA (reference sequence). V was cut by 1 base and J by 5 bases, with 14 bases left in between. This CDR3 region has 15 residues. DNA for the CDR3: TGCAGTGCTAGAGGGGATTGGGGGCGAACCGGGGAGCTGTTTTTT. Translating it yields CSARGDWGRTGELFF.

This clonotype was seen a handful of times. CDR3 DNA: TGCGCCAGCAGCCCCCGAGGCCTAGCGGGGGGGGCCTCCTACAATGAGCAGTTCTTC. Amino acid sequence: CASSPRGLAGGASYNEQFF. This rearrangement joins TRBV5-1 to TRBJ2-1, with 12 nucleotides matching TRBD2. Germline assignment: CDR1 SGHRS and CDR2 YFSETQ. V trimming: 4 bases; J trimming: 0 bases; junction bases outside the gene matches: 11. This CDR3 spans 19 amino acids.

This clonotype came up once. The gene calls are TRBV27 and TRBJ2-1, with 8 bases identical to TRBD2. The CDR3 runs 14 residues. Germline values: CDR1 MNHEY, CDR2 SMNVEV (reference sequence). J lost 6 bases, V lost 4 bases, and 5 bases had no gene match. In DNA form, the CDR3 reads TGTGCCAGCAGTTCGAGCGGGGGCCGCAATGAGCAGTTCTTC. This codes for CASSSSGGRNEQFF.

This sequence joins TRBV27 and TRBJ1-1; a possible D gene is TRBD1 (5 bases). V was shortened by 4 bases and J by 11 bases, with 20 bases between the two germline ends. Germline assignment: CDR1 MNHEY and CDR2 SMNVEV (reference sequence). The CDR3 totals 14 residues. The DNA of the CDR3 is TGTGCCAGCAGTTCCCAACGAGGCAGTGGGACTGCTTTCTTT. Translating gives CASSSQRGSGTAFF.

This clonotype appeared a single time. This rearrangement joins TRBV24-1 to TRBJ2-1; 8 bases align to TRBD2. V was pared by 7 bases and J by 7 bases, with 5 bases of the junction left unmatched. CDR1 is KGHDR, CDR2 SFDVKD, per germline. The CDR3 has 13 amino acids. The CDR3 sequence is CATSRGGGNEQFF. As DNA, the CDR3 is TGTGCCACCAGCCGGGGGGGGGGGAATGAGCAGTTCTTC.

The CDR3 sequence: CASSLSRSGTTNEKLFF. CDR3 sequence (DNA): TGTGCCAGCAGCCTCAGCAGATCCGGGACAACTAATGAAAAACTGTTTTTT. The chain combines TRBV5-5 with TRBJ1-4; D gene ambiguous. V shed 4 bases and J shed 0 bases, with 16 bases lying between them. The length of the CDR3 is 17 residues. Germline loops: CDR1 SGHKS, CDR2 YYEKEE (reference sequence).

This chain connects TRBV18 to TRBJ2-1; D possibly corresponds to TRBD1 (6 bases). The CDR3 runs 12 residues. The V end lost 5 bases, the J end lost 10 bases, and 12 bases lay between the germline ends. Germline CDR1 and CDR2: KGHSH and LQKENI. CDR3: CASSTTGREQFF. In DNA, the CDR3 is TGTGCCAGCTCAACCACAGGGAGAGAGCAGTTCTTC.

The chain recombines TRBV12-3 or TRBV12-4 with TRBJ1-6, with 7 bases matching TRBD1. The CDR3 totals 14 residues. J was trimmed by 5 bases and V by 6 bases; bases with no gene match: 4. The CDR3 DNA sequence: TGTGCCAGCAGCTCCGGGACAGATAATTCACCCCTCCACTTT. The encoded protein is CASSSGTDNSPLHF.

J is TRBJ2-7 and V is TRBV4-2, with 7 bases that match TRBD1. Trimming cost V 1 base and J 6 bases; bases outside gene matches: 9. The germline V gene encodes CDR1 LGHNA and CDR2 YNFKEQ. CDR3 length: 15 amino acids. CDR3 DNA sequence: TGTGCCAGCAGCCAAGGGGAACACAGGGGCGGCGAGCAGTACTTC. Translating it yields CASSQGEHRGGEQYF.

The chain employs TRBV19 and TRBJ1-1, with unresolved D. V lost 7 bases to trimming and J lost 8 bases, with 20 bases between them. There are 14 residues in the CDR3. CDR1 is LNHDA and CDR2 is SQIVND in the germline V gene (reference sequence). CDR3 residues: CASKSGFPGNEAFF. Here the CDR3 DNA reads TGTGCCAGTAAGTCTGGGTTTCCGGGAAACGAAGCTTTCTTT.

The chain is built from TRBV21-1 and TRBJ2-5; the table's D call TRBD1 went unverified against the DNA. TRBV21-1 is labeled a pseudogene. The CDR3 has 17 amino acids. CDR3 nucleotide sequence: TGTGCCAGCAGCAAGGCCCTCGGAAAGGGGGCCCAAGAGACCCAGTACTTC. It translates to CASSKALGKGAQETQYF.

This chain uses TRBV21-1 with TRBJ2-7; the table's TRBD1 call for D was not verified on the DNA. TRBV21-1 is reported as a pseudogene. The length of the CDR3 is 22 residues. This CDR3 is CASSKAGSPGQGAETNTYEQYF. DNA of the CDR3: TGTGCCAGCAGCAAAGCCGGTTCGCCGGGACAAGGCGCCGAGACAAACACCTACGAGCAGTACTTC.